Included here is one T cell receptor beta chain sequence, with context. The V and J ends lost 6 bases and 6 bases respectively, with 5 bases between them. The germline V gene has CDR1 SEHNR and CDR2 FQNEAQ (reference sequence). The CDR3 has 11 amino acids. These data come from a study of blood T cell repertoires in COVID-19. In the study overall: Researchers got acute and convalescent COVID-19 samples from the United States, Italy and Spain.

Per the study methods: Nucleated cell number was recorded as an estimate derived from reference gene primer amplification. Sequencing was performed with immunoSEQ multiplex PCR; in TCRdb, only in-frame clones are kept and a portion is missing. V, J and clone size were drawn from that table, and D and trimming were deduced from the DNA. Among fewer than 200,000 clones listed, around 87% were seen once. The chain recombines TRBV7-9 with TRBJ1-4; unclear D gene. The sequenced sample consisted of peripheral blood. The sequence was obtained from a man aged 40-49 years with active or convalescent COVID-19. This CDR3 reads CASRSDEKLFF. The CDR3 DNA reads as TGTGCCAGCAGATCAGATGAAAAACTGTTTTTT.